This TCR beta chain originates from a study of persistence of HIV-infected CD4 T cells. The libraries were made with immunoSEQ version 4 in survey mode. Libraries were prepared by immunoSEQ multiplex PCR; TCRdb keeps only in-frame clonotypes and omits some of them. The sample contains roughly 60,000 clones, 65% to 80% of which appear only once. Overlapping HIV-1 Gag 15-mer peptides at around 0.91 ug per peptide per mL were used. Sorted nonresponding memory CD4+ T cells were CD40L-negative, CD69-negative, CD45RO-high. This clone is a singleton in its sample. Its antigen is not known. This CDR3 spans 9 amino acids. The V end was cut by 4 bases, the J end by 13 bases, with 5 bases between.

The V call is TRBV5-3, the J call TRBJ1-4; D is ambiguous. TRBV5-3 is classed as an ORF, of uncertain function. The material sequenced was CD4+ T cells sorted from PBMCs after 18-hour stimulation, taken from a patient who received antiretroviral therapy. The TCR was taken from an adult man with HIV who was CMV-seropositive. CDR3 nucleotide sequence: TGTGCCAGAAGCCTATCACTGTTTTTT. Protein: CARSLSLFF.